The rows below give T cell receptor beta chains drawn from one sample of a study of T cells in narcolepsy. Data came from immunoSEQ multiplex PCR; TCRdb stores just in-frame clones and leaves some out. Seen here are under 11,000 clones, about three quarters observed once, and the top ten hold 22%. Sample: CD45RA- memory CD8+ T cells from PBMCs. These receptors were taken from a human donor with narcolepsy. The CDR3 runs from the conserved cysteine through the conserved F or W. D genes are given only for firm matches. Some rows have no size entry. The others give once, few or many, or a class for an expanded clone.

CDR3aa: CASSFQGGFSSYEQYF
CDR3nt: TGTGCCAGCAGCTTCCAGGGTGGATTTAGCTCCTACGAGCAGTACTTC
abundance: -
v_gene: TRBV11-2
j_gene: TRBJ2-7
d_gene: -

CDR3aa: CASSQAIHTEAFF
CDR3nt: TGTGCCAGCAGCCAAGCTATTCACACTGAAGCTTTCTTT
abundance: few
v_gene: TRBV5-4
j_gene: TRBJ1-1
d_gene: -

CDR3aa: CASSDGGGTGELFF
CDR3nt: TGTGCCAGCAGTGACGGAGGGGGCACCGGGGAGCTGTTTTTT
abundance: few
v_gene: TRBV6-4
j_gene: TRBJ2-2
d_gene: -

CDR3aa: CASSQVGSQEQYF
CDR3nt: TGTGCCAGCAGCCAAGTCGGTAGTCAAGAGCAGTACTTC
abundance: -
v_gene: TRBV4-2
j_gene: TRBJ2-7
d_gene: -

CDR3aa: CASRGELMIMNTEAFF
CDR3nt: TGTGCCAGCAGGGGGGAGCTGATGATCATGAACACTGAAGCTTTCTTT
abundance: -
v_gene: TRBV7-8
j_gene: TRBJ1-1
d_gene: -

CDR3aa: CAWSAGSRDTGELFF
CDR3nt: TGTGCCTGGAGTGCGGGTAGCAGAGACACCGGGGAGCTGTTTTTT
abundance: -
v_gene: TRBV30
j_gene: TRBJ2-2
d_gene: -

CDR3aa: CASSLSETQYF
CDR3nt: TGTGCCAGCAGCTTATCAGAGACCCAGTACTTC
abundance: few
v_gene: TRBV7-3
j_gene: TRBJ2-5
d_gene: -

CDR3aa: CASTLETSASGEQFF
CDR3nt: TGCGCCAGCACCTTAGAGACTAGCGCCAGCGGAGAGCAGTTCTTC
abundance: -
v_gene: TRBV5-1
j_gene: TRBJ2-1
d_gene: TRBD2

CDR3aa: CSVEGSGVSNEQFF
CDR3nt: TGCAGCGTTGAAGGTAGCGGGGTTTCCAATGAGCAGTTCTTC
abundance: once
v_gene: TRBV29-1
j_gene: TRBJ2-1
d_gene: TRBD2

CDR3aa: CASSWTGSLNEQFF
CDR3nt: TGTGCCAGCAGTTGGACAGGCTCCTTGAATGAGCAGTTCTTC
abundance: -
v_gene: TRBV27
j_gene: TRBJ2-1
d_gene: TRBD1

CDR3aa: CASSQTGGDYNEQFF
CDR3nt: TGCGCCAGCAGCCAAACAGGGGGAGACTACAATGAGCAGTTCTTC
abundance: -
v_gene: TRBV4-3
j_gene: TRBJ2-1
d_gene: TRBD1

CDR3aa: CASSQGLGSTGELFF
CDR3nt: TGCGCCAGCAGCCAAGGGCTTGGGAGCACCGGGGAGCTGTTTTTT
abundance: -
v_gene: TRBV4-3
j_gene: TRBJ2-2
d_gene: -

CDR3aa: CASSIEGAGHGEQFF
CDR3nt: TGTGCCAGCAGCATTGAGGGAGCCGGCCACGGTGAGCAGTTCTTC
abundance: -
v_gene: TRBV6-4
j_gene: TRBJ2-1
d_gene: -

CDR3aa: CASSPDSSGDTIYF
CDR3nt: TGCGCCAGCAGTCCGGACAGCTCTGGAGACACCATATATTTT
abundance: -
v_gene: TRBV4-3
j_gene: TRBJ1-3
d_gene: -

CDR3aa: CASRDYGWWQYF
CDR3nt: TGTGCCAGCAGGGATTACGGGTGGTGGCAGTACTTC
abundance: few
v_gene: TRBV2
j_gene: TRBJ2-7
d_gene: -

CDR3aa: CASSSGTGIDEQFF
CDR3nt: TGTGCCAGCAGCTCCGGGACAGGGATTGATGAGCAGTTCTTC
abundance: once
v_gene: TRBV7-3
j_gene: TRBJ2-1
d_gene: TRBD1

CDR3aa: CASSKGTVNNEKLFF
CDR3nt: TGTGCCAGCAGCAAGGGGACAGTGAACAATGAAAAACTGTTTTTT
abundance: -
v_gene: TRBV7-9
j_gene: TRBJ1-4
d_gene: TRBD1

CDR3aa: CASSVWVGSYEQYF
CDR3nt: TGTGCCAGCAGCGTGTGGGTCGGCTCCTACGAGCAGTACTTC
abundance: few
v_gene: TRBV9
j_gene: TRBJ2-7
d_gene: -

CDR3aa: CASSRLADTDTQYF
CDR3nt: TGTGCCAGCAGTAGGTTAGCGGACACAGATACGCAGTATTTT
abundance: once
v_gene: TRBV6-4
j_gene: TRBJ2-3
d_gene: -

CDR3aa: CASSQELSGITNEQFF
CDR3nt: TGCGCCAGCAGCCAAGAGCTCAGCGGGATAACAAATGAGCAGTTCTTC
abundance: -
v_gene: TRBV4-3
j_gene: TRBJ2-1
d_gene: TRBD2

CDR3aa: CASSQTTRDPPSPLHF
CDR3nt: TGCGCCAGCAGCCAAACGACAAGGGATCCGCCTTCACCCCTCCACTTT
abundance: large
v_gene: TRBV4-1
j_gene: TRBJ1-6
d_gene: -

CDR3aa: CASSQDRRGLNEQYF
CDR3nt: TGCGCCAGCAGCCAAGATCGTAGGGGGCTCAACGAGCAGTACTTC
abundance: -
v_gene: TRBV4-3
j_gene: TRBJ2-7
d_gene: TRBD1

CDR3aa: CASSQDRDYLYEQYF
CDR3nt: TGTGCCAGCAGCCAAGATCGGGACTATTTGTACGAGCAGTACTTC
abundance: -
v_gene: TRBV4-2
j_gene: TRBJ2-7
d_gene: TRBD2

CDR3aa: CASSPFQREDEQFF
CDR3nt: TGTGCCAGCTCACCATTCCAGCGGGAGGATGAGCAGTTCTTC
abundance: -
v_gene: TRBV18
j_gene: TRBJ2-1
d_gene: TRBD2

CDR3aa: CASSPYGSYNEQFF
CDR3nt: TGCGCCAGCAGTCCATATGGGTCCTACAATGAGCAGTTCTTC
abundance: -
v_gene: TRBV4-3
j_gene: TRBJ2-1
d_gene: -

CDR3aa: CASSEADEPVAKNIQYF
CDR3nt: TGTGCCAGCAGTGAAGCGGACGAGCCCGTAGCCAAAAACATTCAGTACTTC
abundance: -
v_gene: TRBV6-1
j_gene: TRBJ2-4
d_gene: -

CDR3aa: CASSIGYRYEQYF
CDR3nt: TGTGCCAGTAGTATAGGGTACCGCTACGAGCAGTACTTC
abundance: once
v_gene: TRBV19
j_gene: TRBJ2-7
d_gene: -

CDR3aa: CATTGFPGNIQYF
CDR3nt: TGTGCCACCACGGGCTTCCCAGGAAACATTCAGTACTTC
abundance: -
v_gene: TRBV6-1
j_gene: TRBJ2-4
d_gene: -

CDR3aa: CASSTMSGGAFFEQFF
CDR3nt: TGTGCCAGCAGCACCATGAGCGGGGGGGCCTTCTTTGAGCAGTTCTTC
abundance: -
v_gene: TRBV5-6
j_gene: TRBJ2-1
d_gene: TRBD2

CDR3aa: CASSPWRSYNEQFF
CDR3nt: TGCGCCAGCAGCCCTTGGCGCTCCTACAATGAGCAGTTCTTC
abundance: -
v_gene: TRBV4-3
j_gene: TRBJ2-1
d_gene: -

CDR3aa: CASSYHAALRNQPQHF
CDR3nt: TGTGCCAGCAGCTATCATGCGGCCCTACGCAATCAGCCCCAGCATTTT
abundance: -
v_gene: TRBV7-1
j_gene: TRBJ1-5
d_gene: -

CDR3aa: CASSSNEVEPQHF
CDR3nt: TGTGCCAGCAGTTCCAATGAAGTGGAGCCCCAGCATTTT
abundance: -
v_gene: TRBV6-5
j_gene: TRBJ1-5
d_gene: -

CDR3aa: CASSYWTDNSPLHF
CDR3nt: TGTGCCAGCAGTTATTGGACAGATAATTCACCCCTCCACTTT
abundance: few
v_gene: TRBV6-8
j_gene: TRBJ1-6
d_gene: -

CDR3aa: CASNPVLRSDEQYF
CDR3nt: TGTGCCAGCAATCCCGTGCTGAGGAGCGACGAGCAGTACTTC
abundance: once
v_gene: TRBV6-6
j_gene: TRBJ2-7
d_gene: -

CDR3aa: CASSFQRFLNQPQHF
CDR3nt: TGTGCCAGCAGTTTCCAGAGATTCCTTAATCAGCCCCAGCATTTT
abundance: -
v_gene: TRBV28
j_gene: TRBJ1-5
d_gene: -

CDR3aa: CASSFKSDYNEQFF
CDR3nt: TGTGCCAGCAGTTTTAAGTCAGACTACAATGAGCAGTTCTTC
abundance: -
v_gene: TRBV27
j_gene: TRBJ2-1
d_gene: -

CDR3aa: CASSGRTGSYEQYF
CDR3nt: TGTGCCAGCAGCGGCAGGACAGGGTCCTACGAGCAGTACTTC
abundance: once
v_gene: TRBV7-8
j_gene: TRBJ2-7
d_gene: TRBD1

CDR3aa: CASSLGPAGQGYNEQFF
CDR3nt: TGCGCCAGCAGCTTGGGGCCCGCGGGCCAAGGGTACAATGAGCAGTTCTTC
abundance: -
v_gene: TRBV5-1
j_gene: TRBJ2-1
d_gene: -

CDR3aa: CASSQGRPGQGIYEQYF
CDR3nt: TGCGCCAGCAGCCAAGGGAGGCCGGGACAGGGGATCTACGAGCAGTACTTC
abundance: few
v_gene: TRBV4-3
j_gene: TRBJ2-7
d_gene: TRBD1

CDR3aa: CASSPSGTETQYF
CDR3nt: TGTGCCAGCAGTCCAAGCGGGACTGAGACCCAGTACTTC
abundance: -
v_gene: TRBV6-4
j_gene: TRBJ2-5
d_gene: TRBD2

CDR3aa: CASSPTDLLFHTQYF
CDR3nt: TGTGCCAGCAGTCCTACGGACCTTCTATTTCATACGCAGTATTTT
abundance: -
v_gene: TRBV28
j_gene: TRBJ2-3
d_gene: -

CDR3aa: CASSQGLADLGRELFF
CDR3nt: TGCGCCAGCAGCCAGGGCCTAGCGGACTTGGGGAGGGAGCTGTTTTTT
abundance: -
v_gene: TRBV4-3
j_gene: TRBJ2-2
d_gene: TRBD2

CDR3aa: CASSLVGVSGYTF
CDR3nt: TGCGCCAGCAGCTTGGTAGGAGTGTCTGGCTACACCTTC
abundance: -
v_gene: TRBV5-1
j_gene: TRBJ1-2
d_gene: -

CDR3aa: CASTHMPGQGETQYF
CDR3nt: TGTGCCAGCACCCACATGCCCGGACAGGGTGAGACCCAGTACTTC
abundance: -
v_gene: TRBV2
j_gene: TRBJ2-5
d_gene: TRBD1

CDR3aa: CASSLGGTVYGYTF
CDR3nt: TGTGCCAGCAGCTTAGGGGGGACAGTCTATGGCTACACCTTC
abundance: -
v_gene: TRBV7-2
j_gene: TRBJ1-2
d_gene: TRBD1

CDR3aa: CASSLDRGTSYEQYF
CDR3nt: TGTGCCAGCAGTCTTGACAGGGGGACCTCCTACGAGCAGTACTTC
abundance: -
v_gene: TRBV28
j_gene: TRBJ2-7
d_gene: TRBD1

CDR3aa: CASSEGTGGTEAFF
CDR3nt: TGTGCCAGCAGTGAGGGGACAGGGGGCACTGAAGCTTTCTTT
abundance: -
v_gene: TRBV6-4
j_gene: TRBJ1-1
d_gene: TRBD1

CDR3aa: CASSQDAAGLAKNIQYF
CDR3nt: TGTGCCAGCAGCCAAGATGCAGCGGGCCTAGCCAAAAACATTCAGTACTTC
abundance: -
v_gene: TRBV4-2
j_gene: TRBJ2-4
d_gene: -

CDR3aa: CASSQASGPDTQYF
CDR3nt: TGCGCCAGCAGCCAAGCCAGCGGGCCAGATACGCAGTATTTT
abundance: few
v_gene: TRBV4-3
j_gene: TRBJ2-3
d_gene: -

CDR3aa: CASSPRTSLHETQYF
CDR3nt: TGTGCCAGCAGCCCACGGACTAGCTTACACGAGACCCAGTACTTC
abundance: -
v_gene: TRBV7-9
j_gene: TRBJ2-5
d_gene: TRBD2

CDR3aa: CASSLAFNEQFF
CDR3nt: TGTGCCAGCAGCTTAGCCTTCAATGAGCAGTTCTTC
abundance: few
v_gene: TRBV7-9
j_gene: TRBJ2-1
d_gene: -

CDR3aa: CASSLVGEENYGYTF
CDR3nt: TGCGCCAGCAGCTTGGTGGGGGAGGAGAACTATGGCTACACCTTC
abundance: -
v_gene: TRBV5-1
j_gene: TRBJ1-2
d_gene: -

CDR3aa: CASSLEGYSEAFF
CDR3nt: TGTGCCAGCAGCTTAGAGGGATACAGTGAAGCTTTCTTT
abundance: -
v_gene: TRBV7-9
j_gene: TRBJ1-1
d_gene: -